The source of this T cell receptor (beta chain) is a study of radiation and T cells in renal cell carcinoma. Clones were sequenced by immunoSEQ multiplex PCR, and TCRdb holds only the in-frame ones, with some missing. The table includes 15,000 to 20,000 clones, about 50% detected once. The CDR3 spans 14 residues. V lost 1 base, J lost 12 bases, and 8 bases stayed unmatched. The germline gives CDR1 LGHNA, CDR2 YSLEER. Findings and limits, study-wide: In blood, top tumor clones expanded by 2 weeks, shrinking by 4.

The treatment: 15 Gy SBRT to primary tumor, nephrectomy 4 weeks later. This clone was seen many times. What it recognizes is unknown. This chain joins TRBV4-3 and TRBJ1-1; 10 nucleotides align to TRBD1. This TCR was recovered from a woman aged 55-69 years with renal cell carcinoma. The sample consisted of tumor tissue, taken from a patient whose treatment included radiotherapy and nephrectomy. CDR3 DNA sequence: TGCGCCAGCAGCCAAGTACCGGGACAGGGGACGACTTTCTTT. Its protein is CASSQVPGQGTTFF.